This TCR beta chain emerged from a study of cytomegalovirus exposure and HLA in healthy donors. Study-level findings and limits: With further analysis later on, most CMV-associated TCR beta chains appeared HLA-restricted.

On this clone itself: The antigen is unknown.

V shed 4 bases and J 3 bases; nucleotides not matched to a gene: 14. Germline loops: CDR1 MNHNS, CDR2 SASEGT. The CDR3 has 17 residues. PCR employed 60 Vbeta and 13 Jbeta primers. Sequencing used immunoSEQ multiplex PCR; TCRdb keeps in-frame clones, though not all of them. The data hold tens of thousands of clones, with approximately 79% observed a single time. The J gene is TRBJ2-7, the V gene TRBV6-1, with 8 bases lining up with TRBD1. Sequences were obtained from PBMCs. The receptor was derived from a woman aged 25 to 39 in good health and CMV-seronegative. CDR3 sequence: CASSGRQGTSIYYEQYF. Written as DNA, the CDR3 is TGTGCCAGCAGTGGAAGACAGGGGACCTCTATTTACTACGAGCAGTACTTC.